What follows is one TCR beta chain and its context. The data derive from a study of T cell changes during pregnancy in multiple sclerosis. Profiled with immunoSEQ multiplex PCR; TCRdb holds only in-frame clones, not every one. Of about 50,000 clones listed, approximately 90% are singletons. Germline-derived CDR1 and CDR2 are WSHSY and SAAADI. Trimming cost V 6 bases and J 7 bases; bases outside gene matches: 9. This CDR3 comprises 14 residues. The chain is built from TRBV10-2 and TRBJ1-5; 7 nucleotides line up with TRBD1. The sequences come from CD4+ T cells from peripheral blood mononuclear cells, collected after pregnancy. The receptor was derived from a female donor with multiple sclerosis, enrolled in a pregnancy study. The CDR3 here is CASSHDREGQPQHF. The CDR3, as DNA: TGCGCCAGCAGCCACGACAGGGAAGGGCAGCCCCAGCATTTT.